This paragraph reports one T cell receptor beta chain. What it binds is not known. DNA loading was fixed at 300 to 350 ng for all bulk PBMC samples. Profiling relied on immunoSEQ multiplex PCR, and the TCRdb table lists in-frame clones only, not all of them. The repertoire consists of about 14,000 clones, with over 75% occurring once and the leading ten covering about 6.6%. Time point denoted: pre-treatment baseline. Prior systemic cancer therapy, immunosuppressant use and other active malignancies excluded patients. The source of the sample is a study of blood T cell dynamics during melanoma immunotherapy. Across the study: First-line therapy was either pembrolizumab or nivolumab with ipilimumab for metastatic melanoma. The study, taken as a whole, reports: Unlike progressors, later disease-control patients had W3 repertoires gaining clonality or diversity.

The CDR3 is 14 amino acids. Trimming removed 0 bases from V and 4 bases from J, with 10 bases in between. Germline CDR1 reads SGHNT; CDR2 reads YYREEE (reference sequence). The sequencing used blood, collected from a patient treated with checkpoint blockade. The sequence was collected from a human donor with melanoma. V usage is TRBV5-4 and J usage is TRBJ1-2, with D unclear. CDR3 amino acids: CASSLGQLPYGYTF. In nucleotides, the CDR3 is TGTGCCAGCAGCTTGGGTCAGCTCCCCTATGGCTACACCTTC.